The 2 T cell receptor beta chains listed next were all sequenced from one sample in a study of T cell responses to AZD1222 COVID-19 vaccine. Repertoires were generated with immunoSEQ multiplex PCR, while TCRdb's copy carries only in-frame clones and drops some. Seen here are 100,000 to 150,000 clones, approximately 91% observed once, and the top ten hold roughly 6.3%. Material: peripheral blood, obtained on day 0 of AZD1222 vaccination. The receptors here all came from an adult in good health.

The chain uses TRBV2 and TRBJ2-6; D gene uncertain. V was shortened by 5 bases and J by 2 bases, with 10 bases between the two germline ends. The length of the CDR3 is 15 residues. In germline, CDR1 is SNHLY, CDR2 FYNNEI. In nucleotides, the CDR3 is TGTGCCAGCAGTCCCCAGGTTACTGGGGCCAACGTCCTGACTTTC. Translation: CASSPQVTGANVLTF.

The chain couples TRBV18 to TRBJ1-4; 8 bases align to TRBD1. Germline V gene data show CDR1 as KGHSH and CDR2 as LQKENI. The J segment lost 8 bases and the V segment lost 4 bases, leaving 12 bases of the junction unmatched. The CDR3 totals 16 residues. In DNA, the CDR3 is TGTGCCAGCTCACGGCCCGGCAGGGGGCTGCGGGAAAAACTGTTTTTT. It encodes CASSRPGRGLREKLFF.